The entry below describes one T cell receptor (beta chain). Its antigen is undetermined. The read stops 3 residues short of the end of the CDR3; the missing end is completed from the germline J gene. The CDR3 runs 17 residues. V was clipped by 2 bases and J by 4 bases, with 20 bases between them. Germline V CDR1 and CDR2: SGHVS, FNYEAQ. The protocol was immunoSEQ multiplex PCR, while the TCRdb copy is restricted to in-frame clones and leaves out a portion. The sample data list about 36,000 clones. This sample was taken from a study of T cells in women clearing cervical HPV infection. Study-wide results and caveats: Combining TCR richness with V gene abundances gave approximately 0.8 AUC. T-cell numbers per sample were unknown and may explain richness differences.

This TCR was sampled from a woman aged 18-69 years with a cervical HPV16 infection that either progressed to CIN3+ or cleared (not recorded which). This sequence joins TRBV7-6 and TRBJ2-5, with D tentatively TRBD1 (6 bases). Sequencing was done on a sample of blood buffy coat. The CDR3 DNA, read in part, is TGTGCCAGCAGCTTATACGGGGTTGGGGGCCTCCGAGAGACC. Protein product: CASSLYGVGGLRET. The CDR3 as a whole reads CASSLYGVGGLRETQYF.